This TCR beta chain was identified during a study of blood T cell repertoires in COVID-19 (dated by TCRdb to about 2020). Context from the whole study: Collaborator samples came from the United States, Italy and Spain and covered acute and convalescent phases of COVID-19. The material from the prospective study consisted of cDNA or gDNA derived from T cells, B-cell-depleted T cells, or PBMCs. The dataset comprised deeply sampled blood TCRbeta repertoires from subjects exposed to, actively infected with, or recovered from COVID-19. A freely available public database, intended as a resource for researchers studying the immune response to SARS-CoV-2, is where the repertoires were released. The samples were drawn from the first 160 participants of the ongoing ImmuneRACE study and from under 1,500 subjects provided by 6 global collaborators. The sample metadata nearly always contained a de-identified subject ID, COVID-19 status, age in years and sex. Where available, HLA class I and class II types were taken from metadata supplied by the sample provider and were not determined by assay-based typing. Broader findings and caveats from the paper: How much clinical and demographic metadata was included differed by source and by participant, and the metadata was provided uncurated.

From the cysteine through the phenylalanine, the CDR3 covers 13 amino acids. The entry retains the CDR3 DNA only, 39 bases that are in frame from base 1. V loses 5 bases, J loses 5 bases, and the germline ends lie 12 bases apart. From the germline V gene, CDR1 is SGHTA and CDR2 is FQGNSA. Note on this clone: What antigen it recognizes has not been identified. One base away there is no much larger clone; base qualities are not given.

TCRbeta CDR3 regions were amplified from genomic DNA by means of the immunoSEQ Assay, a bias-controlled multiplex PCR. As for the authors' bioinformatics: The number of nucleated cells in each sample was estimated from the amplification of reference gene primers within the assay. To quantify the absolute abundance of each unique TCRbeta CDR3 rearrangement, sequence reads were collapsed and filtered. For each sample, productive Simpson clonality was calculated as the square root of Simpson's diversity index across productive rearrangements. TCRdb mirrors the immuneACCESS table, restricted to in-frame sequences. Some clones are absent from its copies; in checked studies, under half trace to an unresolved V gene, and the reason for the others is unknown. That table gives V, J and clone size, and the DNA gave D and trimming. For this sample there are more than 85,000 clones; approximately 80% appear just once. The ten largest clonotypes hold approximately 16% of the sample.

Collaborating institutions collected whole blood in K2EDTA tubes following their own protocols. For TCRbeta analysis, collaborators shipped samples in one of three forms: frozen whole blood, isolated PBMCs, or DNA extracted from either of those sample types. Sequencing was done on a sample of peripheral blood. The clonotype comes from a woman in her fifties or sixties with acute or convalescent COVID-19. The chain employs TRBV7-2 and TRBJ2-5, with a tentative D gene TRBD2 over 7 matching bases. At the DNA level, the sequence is TGTGCCAGCAGCGGGGGGGCGATGGAGACCCAGTACTTC. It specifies CASSGGAMETQYF.